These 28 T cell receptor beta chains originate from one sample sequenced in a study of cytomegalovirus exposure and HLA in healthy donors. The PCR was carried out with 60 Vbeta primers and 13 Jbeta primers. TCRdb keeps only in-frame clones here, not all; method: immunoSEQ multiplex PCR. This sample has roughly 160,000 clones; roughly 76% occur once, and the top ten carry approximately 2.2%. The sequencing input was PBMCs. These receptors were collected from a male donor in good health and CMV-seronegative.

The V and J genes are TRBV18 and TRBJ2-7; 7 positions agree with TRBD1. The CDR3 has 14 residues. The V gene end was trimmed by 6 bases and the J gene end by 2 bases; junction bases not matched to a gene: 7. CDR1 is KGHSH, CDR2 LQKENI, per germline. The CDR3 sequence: CASSPLGQAYEQYF. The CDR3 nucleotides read TGTGCCAGCTCTCCCTTAGGACAGGCCTACGAGCAGTACTTC.

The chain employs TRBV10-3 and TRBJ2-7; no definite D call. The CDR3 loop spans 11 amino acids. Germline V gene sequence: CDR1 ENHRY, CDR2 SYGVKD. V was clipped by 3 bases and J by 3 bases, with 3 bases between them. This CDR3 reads CAISDSYEQYF. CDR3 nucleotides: TGTGCCATCAGTGACAGCTACGAGCAGTACTTC.

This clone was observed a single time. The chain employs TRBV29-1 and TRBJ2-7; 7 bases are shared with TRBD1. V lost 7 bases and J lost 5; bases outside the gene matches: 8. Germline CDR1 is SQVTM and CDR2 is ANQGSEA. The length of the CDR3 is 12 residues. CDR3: CSGGQTPDEQYF. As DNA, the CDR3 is TGCAGCGGGGGACAGACGCCGGACGAGCAGTACTTC.

This chain's CDR3 is CASGGTGRRSNQPQHF. The CDR3 region has the DNA TGTGCCAGTGGGGGGACAGGACGCAGGTCCAATCAGCCCCAGCATTTT. The chain employs TRBV19 and TRBJ1-5, with 8 bases matching TRBD1. This CDR3 contains 16 residues. The germline V gene has CDR1 LNHDA and CDR2 SQIVND (reference sequence). The trim removed 8 bases at V and 3 bases at J, leaving 12 bases unmatched. Supplemented by reference TRBV19 and TRBJ1-5, the full variable domain reads DGGITQSPKYLFRKEGQNVTLSCEQNLNHDAMYWYRQDPGQGLRLIYYSQIVNDFQKGDIAEGYSVSREKKESFPLTVTSAQKNPTAFYLCASGGTGRRSNQPQHFGDGTRLSIL.

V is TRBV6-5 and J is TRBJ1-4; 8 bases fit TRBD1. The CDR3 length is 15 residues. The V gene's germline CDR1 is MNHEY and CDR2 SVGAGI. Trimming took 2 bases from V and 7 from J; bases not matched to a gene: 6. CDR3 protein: CASSYQARGREKLFF. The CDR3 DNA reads TGTGCCAGCAGTTACCAGGCCAGGGGGCGTGAAAAACTGTTTTTT.

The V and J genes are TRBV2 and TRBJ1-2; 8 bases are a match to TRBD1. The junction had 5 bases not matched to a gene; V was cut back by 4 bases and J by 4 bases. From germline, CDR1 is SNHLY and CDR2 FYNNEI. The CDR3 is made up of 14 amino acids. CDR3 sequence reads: CASSGDRGIYGYTF. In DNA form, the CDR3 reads TGTGCCAGCAGTGGAGACAGGGGAATCTATGGCTACACCTTC.

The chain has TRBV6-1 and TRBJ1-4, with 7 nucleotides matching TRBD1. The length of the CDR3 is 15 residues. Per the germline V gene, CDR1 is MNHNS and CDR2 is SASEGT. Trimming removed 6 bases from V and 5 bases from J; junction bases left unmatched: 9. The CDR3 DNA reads TGTGCCAGCAGCGATAGGACAGGAAAGAATGAAAAACTGTTTTTT. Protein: CASSDRTGKNEKLFF.

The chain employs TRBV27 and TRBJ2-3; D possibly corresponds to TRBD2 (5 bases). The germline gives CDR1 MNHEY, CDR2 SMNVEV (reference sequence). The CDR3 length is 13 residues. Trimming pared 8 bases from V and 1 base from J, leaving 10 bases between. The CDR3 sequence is CASRVRGTDTQYF. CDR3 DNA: TGTGCCAGCCGGGTGAGGGGCACAGATACGCAGTATTTT.

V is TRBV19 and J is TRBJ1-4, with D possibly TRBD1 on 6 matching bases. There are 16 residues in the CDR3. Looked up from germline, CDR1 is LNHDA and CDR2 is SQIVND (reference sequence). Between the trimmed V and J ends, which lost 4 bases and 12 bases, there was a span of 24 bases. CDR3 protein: CASSNRDTGSFMELFF. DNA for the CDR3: TGTGCCAGTAGTAACCGGGACACGGGTTCATTTATGGAACTGTTTTTT.

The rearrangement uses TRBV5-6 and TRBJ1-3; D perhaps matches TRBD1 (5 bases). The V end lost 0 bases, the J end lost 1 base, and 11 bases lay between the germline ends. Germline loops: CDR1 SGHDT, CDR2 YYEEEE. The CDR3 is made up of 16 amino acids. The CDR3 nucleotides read TGTGCCAGCAGCTTGGCCGGCAGGGTGTCTGGAAACACCATATATTTT. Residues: CASSLAGRVSGNTIYF.

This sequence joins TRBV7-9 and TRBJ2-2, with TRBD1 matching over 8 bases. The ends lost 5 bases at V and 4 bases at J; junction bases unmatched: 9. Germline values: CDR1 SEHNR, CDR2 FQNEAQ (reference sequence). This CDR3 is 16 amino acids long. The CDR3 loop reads CASSVGTGLSTGELFF. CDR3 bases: TGTGCCAGCAGCGTAGGGACAGGATTATCCACCGGGGAGCTGTTTTTT.

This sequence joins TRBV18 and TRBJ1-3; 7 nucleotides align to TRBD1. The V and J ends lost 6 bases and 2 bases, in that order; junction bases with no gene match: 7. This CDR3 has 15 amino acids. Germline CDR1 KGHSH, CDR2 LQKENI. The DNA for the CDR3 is TGTGCCAGCTCGCGCGACAGGGCCGCTGGAAACACCATATATTTT. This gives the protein CASSRDRAAGNTIYF.

CDR3 amino acids: CASSLEGTGMQGEQYF. CDR3 coding DNA: TGCGCCAGCAGCTTGGAGGGGACAGGGATGCAGGGCGAGCAGTACTTC. The chain is built from TRBV5-1 and TRBJ2-7, with TRBD1 identical over 9 bases. The CDR3 length is 16 residues. After removal of 0 bases from V and 6 bases from J, the junction contained 10 bases not matched to a gene. Germline V gene lookup returns CDR1 SGHRS and CDR2 YFSETQ.

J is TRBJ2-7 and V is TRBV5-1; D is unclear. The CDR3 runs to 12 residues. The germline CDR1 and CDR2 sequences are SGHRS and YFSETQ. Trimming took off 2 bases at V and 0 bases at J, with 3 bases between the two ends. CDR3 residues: CASSFSSYEQYF. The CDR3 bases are TGCGCCAGCAGCTTTAGCTCCTACGAGCAGTACTTC.

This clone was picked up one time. CDR3 protein: CASSRGVAALFMNTEAFF. The CDR3 DNA reads TGTGCCAGCAGCCGGGGGGTTGCAGCCCTATTCATGAACACTGAAGCTTTCTTT. The rearrangement links TRBV11-2 to TRBJ1-1; D possibly corresponds to TRBD1 (5 bases). Germline V CDR1 and CDR2: SGHAT, FQNNGV. The CDR3 runs 18 residues. The V end lost 5 bases, the J end lost 0 bases, and 22 bases lay between the germline ends.

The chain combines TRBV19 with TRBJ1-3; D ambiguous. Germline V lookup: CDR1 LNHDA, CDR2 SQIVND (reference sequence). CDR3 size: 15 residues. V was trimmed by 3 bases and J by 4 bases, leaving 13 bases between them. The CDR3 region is CASSMYRGSGNTIYF. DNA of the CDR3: TGTGCCAGTAGTATGTACCGGGGATCAGGAAACACCATATATTTT.

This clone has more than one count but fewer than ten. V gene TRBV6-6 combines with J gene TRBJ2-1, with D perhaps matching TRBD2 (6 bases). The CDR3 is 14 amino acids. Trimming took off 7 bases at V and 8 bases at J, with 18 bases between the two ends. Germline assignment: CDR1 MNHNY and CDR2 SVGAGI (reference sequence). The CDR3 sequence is CASNRDSPLDEQFF. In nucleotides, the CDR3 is TGTGCCAGCAATAGGGACTCCCCCTTGGATGAGCAGTTCTTC.

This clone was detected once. CDR3 in amino acids: CASSMAGIRSNQPQHF. The CDR3 nucleotides are TGTGCCAGTAGTATGGCAGGAATTCGCAGCAATCAGCCCCAGCATTTT. The V gene is TRBV19, the J gene TRBJ1-5, with unresolved D. In germline, CDR1 is LNHDA, CDR2 SQIVND (reference sequence). There are 16 residues in the CDR3. Trimming left V 3 bases short and J 1 base short, with 13 bases between.

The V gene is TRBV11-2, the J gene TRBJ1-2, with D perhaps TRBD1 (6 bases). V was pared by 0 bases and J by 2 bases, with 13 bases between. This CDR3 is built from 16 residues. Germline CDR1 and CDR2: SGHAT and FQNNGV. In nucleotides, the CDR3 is TGTGCCAGCAGCTTAGATGGAACTACAGGGAACTATGGCTACACCTTC. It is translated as CASSLDGTTGNYGYTF. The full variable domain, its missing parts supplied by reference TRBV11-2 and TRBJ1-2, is EAGVAQSPRYKIIEKRQSVAFWCNPISGHATLYWYQQILGQGPKLLIQFQNNGVVDDSQLPKDRFSAERLKGVDSTLKIQPAKLEDSAVYLCASSLDGTTGNYGYTFGSGTRLTVV.

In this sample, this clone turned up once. The CDR3 DNA sequence: TGTGCCAGCAGTTACTCGGGGGGTCTTGGACAGCCCCAGCATTTT. It yields the protein CASSYSGGLGQPQHF. The chain recombines TRBV6-5 with TRBJ1-5; a possible D gene is TRBD1 (5 bases). V was clipped by 0 bases and J by 7 bases, with 13 bases between them. CDR3 length: 15 residues. Looked up from germline, CDR1 is MNHEY and CDR2 is SVGAGI.

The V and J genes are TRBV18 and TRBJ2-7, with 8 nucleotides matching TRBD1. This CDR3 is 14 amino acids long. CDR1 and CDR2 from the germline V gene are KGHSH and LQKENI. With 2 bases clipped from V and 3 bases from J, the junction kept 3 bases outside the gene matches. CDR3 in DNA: TGTGCCAGCTCACCATGGGACAGGAGCTACGAGCAGTACTTC. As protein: CASSPWDRSYEQYF.

CDR3 nucleotides: TGCAGCGTTAAGCAGGGTCCTGGCTACACCTTC. Protein sequence: CSVKQGPGYTF. The chain is built from TRBV29-1 and TRBJ1-2; D might be TRBD1 (5 bases). V shed 5 bases and J shed 7 bases, with 11 bases lying between them. The CDR3 totals 11 residues. Germline V CDR1 and CDR2: SQVTM, ANQGSEA.

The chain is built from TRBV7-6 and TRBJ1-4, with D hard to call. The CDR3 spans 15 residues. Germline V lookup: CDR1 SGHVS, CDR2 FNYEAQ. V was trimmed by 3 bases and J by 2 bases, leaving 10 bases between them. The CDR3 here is CASSLGRATNEKLFF. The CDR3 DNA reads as TGTGCCAGCAGCTTGGGGAGGGCGACTAATGAAAAACTGTTTTTT.

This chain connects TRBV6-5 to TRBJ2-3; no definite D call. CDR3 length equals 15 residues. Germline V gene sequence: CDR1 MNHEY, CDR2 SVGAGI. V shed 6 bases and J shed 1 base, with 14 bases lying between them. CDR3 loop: CASRLRDWRTDTQYF. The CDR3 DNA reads TGTGCCAGCAGGCTGCGCGACTGGCGCACAGATACGCAGTATTTT.

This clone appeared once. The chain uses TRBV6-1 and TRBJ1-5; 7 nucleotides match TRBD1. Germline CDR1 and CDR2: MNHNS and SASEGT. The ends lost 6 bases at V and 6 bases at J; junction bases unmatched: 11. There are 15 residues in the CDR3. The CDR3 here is CASRETGFILQPQHF. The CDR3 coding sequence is TGTGCCAGCAGAGAGACAGGGTTCATCCTTCAGCCCCAGCATTTT.

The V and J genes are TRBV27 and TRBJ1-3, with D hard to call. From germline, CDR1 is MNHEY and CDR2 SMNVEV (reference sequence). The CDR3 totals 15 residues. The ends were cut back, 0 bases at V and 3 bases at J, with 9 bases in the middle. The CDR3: CASSLSTALGNTIYF. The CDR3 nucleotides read TGTGCCAGCAGTTTATCTACAGCCCTTGGAAACACCATATATTTT.

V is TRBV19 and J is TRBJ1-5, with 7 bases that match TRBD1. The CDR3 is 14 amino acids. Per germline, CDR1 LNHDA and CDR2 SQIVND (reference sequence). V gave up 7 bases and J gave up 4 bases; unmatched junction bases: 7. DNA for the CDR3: TGTGCCAGTATTCGGGGACAGAGTAATCAGCCCCAGCATTTT. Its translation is CASIRGQSNQPQHF.

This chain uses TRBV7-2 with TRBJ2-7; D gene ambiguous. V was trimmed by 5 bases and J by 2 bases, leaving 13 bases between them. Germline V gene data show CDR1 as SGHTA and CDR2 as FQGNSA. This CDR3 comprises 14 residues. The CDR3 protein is CASSPGPETYEQYF. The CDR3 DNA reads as TGTGCCAGCAGCCCGGGTCCGGAGACCTACGAGCAGTACTTC.